Listed below are T cell receptor beta chains from one sample, sequenced in a study of blood T cell repertoires in COVID-19. Assay: immunoSEQ multiplex PCR; the TCRdb copy retains only in-frame clones and omits some. This sample has 100,000 to 150,000 clones, with roughly 83% found just once. The sample taken for sequencing was peripheral blood. The source is a human donor in a cohort sampled during active COVID-19. Each CDR3 is given with its conserved first and last residue. Fields, in order: V gene, J gene, D gene, clone size, CDR3 protein, CDR3 DNA. A D gene is named only where the DNA matches it firmly. A clone size is listed for some rows: how often the clone was seen (once, few, many), or a class if it is expanded.

>TRBV18|TRBJ2-7|NA|NA
CASSPGSQDYEQYF
TGTGCCAGCTCACCAGGGTCCCAGGACTACGAGCAGTACTTC
>TRBV29-1|TRBJ2-3|NA|NA
CSVAKRSTDTQYF
TGCAGCGTTGCTAAGCGGAGCACAGATACGCAGTATTTT
>TRBV27|TRBJ2-3|TRBD1|NA
CASSSPGQPSGDTQYF
TGTGCCAGCAGTTCCCCGGGACAGCCTTCTGGGGATACGCAGTATTTT
>TRBV3-1/TRBV3-2|TRBJ2-3|TRBD2|NA
CASSQHLAGGIGADTQYF
TGTGCCAGCAGCCAACATCTAGCGGGAGGAATCGGCGCAGATACGCAGTATTTT
>TRBV28|TRBJ1-2|TRBD1|once
CASSWLTGVGYGYTF
TGTGCCAGCAGTTGGCTAACAGGGGTAGGATATGGCTACACCTTC
>TRBV29-1|TRBJ2-5|NA|NA
CSVGRDPQETQYF
TGCAGCGTTGGGCGGGACCCCCAAGAGACCCAGTACTTC
>TRBV5-1|TRBJ2-3|TRBD2|NA
CASSGTSGSGTDTQYF
TGCGCCAGCAGCGGAACTAGCGGGAGTGGCACAGATACGCAGTATTTT
>TRBV3-1/TRBV3-2|TRBJ2-3|TRBD2|NA
CASSNRLAGVRFRDTQYF
TGTGCCAGCAGCAACAGACTAGCGGGAGTAAGATTCCGGGATACGCAGTATTTT
>TRBV10-1|TRBJ1-1|NA|NA
CASSEFSTGNTEAFF
TGCGCCAGCAGTGAGTTCTCGACAGGGAACACTGAAGCTTTCTTT
>TRBV7-9|TRBJ2-1|NA|NA
CASSKTATYNEQFF
TGTGCCAGCAGCAAAACCGCTACCTACAATGAGCAGTTCTTC
>TRBV3-1/TRBV3-2|TRBJ2-7|TRBD2|few
CASRGSGSRAYEQYF
TGTGCCAGTAGGGGTAGCGGGAGTAGGGCTTACGAGCAGTACTTC
>TRBV7-9|TRBJ2-1|NA|NA
CASVLGADADEQFF
TGTGCCAGCGTCTTGGGGGCGGACGCTGATGAGCAGTTCTTC
>TRBV3-1/TRBV3-2|TRBJ2-7|NA|NA
CASSQEPSRTYEQYF
TGTGCCAGCAGCCAAGAACCTAGCCGGACCTACGAGCAGTACTTC
>TRBV18|TRBJ1-3|TRBD1|NA
CASSRGQVASGNTIYF
TGTGCCAGCTCACGTGGACAGGTTGCCTCTGGAAACACCATATATTTT
>TRBV28|TRBJ2-5|TRBD1|NA
CASSLDRGRETQYF
TGTGCCAGCAGTTTGGACAGGGGAAGAGAGACCCAGTACTTC
>TRBV9|TRBJ1-1|NA|NA
CASSVGGGLAFF
TGTGCCAGCAGCGTAGGAGGTGGATTGGCTTTCTTT
>TRBV6-6|TRBJ1-5|TRBD1|NA
CASKFTGEGNQPQHF
TGTGCCAGCAAATTCACAGGGGAAGGTAATCAGCCCCAGCATTTT
>TRBV29-1|TRBJ2-5|TRBD2|NA
CSVESSGRARETQYF
TGCAGCGTTGAATCTAGCGGGAGGGCTCGAGAGACCCAGTACTTC
>TRBV5-1|TRBJ1-3|NA|NA
CASSLAGSTGNTIYF
TGCGCCAGCAGCTTGGCTGGCTCAACTGGAAACACCATATATTTT
>TRBV28|TRBJ1-3|TRBD1|NA
CASRSWTGRGNTIYF
TGTGCCAGCAGGTCCTGGACAGGCCGGGGCAACACCATATATTTT
>TRBV11-2|TRBJ2-1|TRBD2|NA
CASSLAAGTRYEQFF
TGTGCCAGCAGCTTAGCCGCCGGGACTAGATATGAGCAGTTCTTC
>TRBV7-9|TRBJ2-1|NA|NA
CASSLEWGGRGKIEQFF
TGTGCCAGCAGCTTAGAGTGGGGTGGACGGGGGAAGATTGAGCAGTTCTTC
>TRBV5-1|TRBJ2-2|NA|NA
CASSPEWRDTGELFF
TGCGCCAGCAGCCCGGAGTGGCGGGACACCGGGGAGCTGTTTTTT
>TRBV7-2|TRBJ2-1|TRBD2|NA
CASSSGLAVEQFF
TGTGCCAGCAGCTCAGGACTAGCTGTTGAGCAGTTCTTC
>TRBV5-1|TRBJ2-1|TRBD1|NA
CASSSRTGSYNEQFF
TGCGCCAGCAGCTCCCGGACAGGGTCCTACAATGAGCAGTTCTTC
>TRBV3-1/TRBV3-2|TRBJ2-7|TRBD1|NA
CASSRAGTGASYEQYF
TGTGCCAGCAGCCGGGCCGGGACAGGGGCGTCCTACGAGCAGTACTTC
>TRBV11-3|TRBJ2-1|TRBD2|NA
CASSYGTSGSYEQFF
TGTGCCAGCAGCTACGGGACTAGCGGGAGTTATGAGCAGTTCTTC
>TRBV5-1|TRBJ2-1|TRBD2|NA
CASSSNAGGKNEQFF
TGCGCCAGCAGCTCGAACGCGGGAGGAAAGAATGAGCAGTTCTTC
>TRBV18|TRBJ1-5|TRBD1|NA
CASSPGTGGLQPQHF
TGTGCCAGCTCACCCGGGACAGGGGGCCTTCAGCCCCAGCATTTT